This T cell receptor (beta chain) was documented in a study of T-cell reconstitution after alpha-beta-depleted transplantation in children. This CDR3 is 15 amino acids long. V lost 7 bases, J lost 0 bases, and 12 bases lay in between. This clonotype was counted between two and nine times. Preparation of the TCRbeta library used unique molecular identifiers. From the PCR reads, TCRdb called clonotypes with MiXCR, one entry per CDR3 protein. The sample holds 350,000 to 450,000 distinct CDR3 sequences, approximately 20% seen once. The specimen was PBMCs from the stem cell graft donor, collected from the stem cell graft. This TCR was recovered from a human donor who donated a stem cell graft to a child with acute myeloid leukemia. The chain recombines TRBV12-3 or TRBV12-4 with TRBJ2-2; D tentatively fits TRBD1 or TRBD2 (6 bases each). The CDR3 region is CASIAGQANTGELFF. Written as DNA, the CDR3 is TGTGCCAGCATCGCGGGACAAGCGAACACCGGGGAGCTGTTTTTT.